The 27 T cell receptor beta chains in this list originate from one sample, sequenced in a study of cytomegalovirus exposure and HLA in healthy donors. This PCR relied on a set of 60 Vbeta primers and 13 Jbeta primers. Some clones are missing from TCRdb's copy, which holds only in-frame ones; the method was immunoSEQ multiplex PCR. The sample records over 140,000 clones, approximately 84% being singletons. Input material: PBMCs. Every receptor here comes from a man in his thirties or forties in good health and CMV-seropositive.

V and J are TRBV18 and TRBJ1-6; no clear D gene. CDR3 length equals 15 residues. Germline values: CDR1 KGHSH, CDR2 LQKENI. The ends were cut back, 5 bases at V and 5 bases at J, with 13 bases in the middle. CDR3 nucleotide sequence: TGTGCCAGCTCAACAACTCCGGGAGATAATTCACCCCTCCACTTT. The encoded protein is CASSTTPGDNSPLHF.

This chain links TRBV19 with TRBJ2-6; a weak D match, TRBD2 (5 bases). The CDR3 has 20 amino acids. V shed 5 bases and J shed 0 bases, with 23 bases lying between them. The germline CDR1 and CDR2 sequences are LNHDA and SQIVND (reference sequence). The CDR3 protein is CASSPSSGWSTYSGANVLTF. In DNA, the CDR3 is TGTGCCAGTAGTCCCAGTTCGGGGTGGTCCACCTACTCTGGGGCCAACGTCCTGACTTTC.

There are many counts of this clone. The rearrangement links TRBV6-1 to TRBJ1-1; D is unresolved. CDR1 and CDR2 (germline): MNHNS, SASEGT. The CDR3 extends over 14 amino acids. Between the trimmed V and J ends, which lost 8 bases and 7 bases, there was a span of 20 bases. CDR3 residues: CASSPGARPGEAFF. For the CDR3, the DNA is TGTGCCAGCTCTCCGGGAGCTCGGCCAGGTGAAGCTTTCTTT.

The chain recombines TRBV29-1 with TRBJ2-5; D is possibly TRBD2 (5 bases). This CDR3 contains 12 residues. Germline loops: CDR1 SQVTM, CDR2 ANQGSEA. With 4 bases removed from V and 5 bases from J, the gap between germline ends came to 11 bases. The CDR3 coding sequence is TGCAGCGTTGGTTCGGGGTACGAGACCCAGTACTTC. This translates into CSVGSGYETQYF.

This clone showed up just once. The CDR3 is CASRGPPMNIQYF. Written as DNA, the CDR3 is TGTGCCAGCAGGGGCCCGCCCATGAACATTCAGTACTTC. The chain employs TRBV2 and TRBJ2-4; D is uncertain. This CDR3 comprises 13 residues. Trimming took 6 bases from V and 7 from J, leaving 13 bases between them. CDR1 is SNHLY, CDR2 FYNNEI, per germline.

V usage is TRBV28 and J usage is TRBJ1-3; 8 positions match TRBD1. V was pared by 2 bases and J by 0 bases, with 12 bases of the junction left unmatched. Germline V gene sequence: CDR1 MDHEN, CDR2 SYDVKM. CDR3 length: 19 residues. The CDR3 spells CASSLTPGTGGDSGNTIYF. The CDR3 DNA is TGTGCCAGCAGTTTAACCCCCGGGACAGGCGGAGACTCTGGAAACACCATATATTTT. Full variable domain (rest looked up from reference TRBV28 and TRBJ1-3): DVKVTQSSRYLVKRTGEKVFLECVQDMDHENMFWYRQDPGLGLRLIYFSYDVKMKEKGDIPEGYSVSREKKERFSLILESASTNQTSMYLCASSLTPGTGGDSGNTIYFGEGSWLTVV.

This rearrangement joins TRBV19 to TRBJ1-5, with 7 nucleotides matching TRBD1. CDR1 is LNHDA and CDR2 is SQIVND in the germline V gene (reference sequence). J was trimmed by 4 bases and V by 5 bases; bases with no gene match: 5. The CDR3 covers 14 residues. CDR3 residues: CASSPRTGNQPQHF. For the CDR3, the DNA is TGTGCCAGTAGTCCCCGGACAGGTAATCAGCCCCAGCATTTT. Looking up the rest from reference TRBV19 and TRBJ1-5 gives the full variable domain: DGGITQSPKYLFRKEGQNVTLSCEQNLNHDAMYWYRQDPGQGLRLIYYSQIVNDFQKGDIAEGYSVSREKKESFPLTVTSAQKNPTAFYLCASSPRTGNQPQHFGDGTRLSIL.

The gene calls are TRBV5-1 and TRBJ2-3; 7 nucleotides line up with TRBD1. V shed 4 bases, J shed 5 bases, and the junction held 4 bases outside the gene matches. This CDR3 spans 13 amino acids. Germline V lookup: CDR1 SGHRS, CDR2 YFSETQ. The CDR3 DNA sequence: TGCGCCAGCAGCCAGGGGGACGGAGATACGCAGTATTTT. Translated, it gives CASSQGDGDTQYF. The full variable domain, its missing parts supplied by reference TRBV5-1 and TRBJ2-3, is KAGVTQTPRYLIKTRGQQVTLSCSPISGHRSVSWYQQTPGQGLQFLFEYFSETQRNKGNFPGRFSGRQFSNSRSEMNVSTLELGDSALYLCASSQGDGDTQYFGPGTRLTVL.

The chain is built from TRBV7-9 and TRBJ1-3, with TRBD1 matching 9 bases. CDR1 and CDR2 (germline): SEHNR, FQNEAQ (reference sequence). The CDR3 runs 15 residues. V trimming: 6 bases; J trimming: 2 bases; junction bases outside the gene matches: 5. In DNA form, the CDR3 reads TGTGCCAGCAGGCTACAGGGGGCGCCTGGAAACACCATATATTTT. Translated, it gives CASRLQGAPGNTIYF.

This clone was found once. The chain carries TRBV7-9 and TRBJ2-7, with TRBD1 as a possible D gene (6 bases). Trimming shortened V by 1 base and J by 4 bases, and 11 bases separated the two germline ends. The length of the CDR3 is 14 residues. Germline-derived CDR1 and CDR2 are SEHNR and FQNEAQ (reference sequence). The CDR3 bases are TGTGCCAGCAGCTTAGGGACAGAAAAGTACGAGCAGTACTTC. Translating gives CASSLGTEKYEQYF.

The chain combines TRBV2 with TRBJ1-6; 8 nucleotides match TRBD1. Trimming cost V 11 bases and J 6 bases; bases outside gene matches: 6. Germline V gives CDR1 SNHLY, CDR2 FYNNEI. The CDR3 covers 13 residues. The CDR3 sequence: CAGSGQGNSPLHF. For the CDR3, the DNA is TGTGCCGGCTCCGGACAGGGTAATTCACCCCTCCACTTT. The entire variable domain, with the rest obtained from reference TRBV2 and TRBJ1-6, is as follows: EPEVTQTPSHQVTQMGQEVILRCVPISNHLYFYWYRQILGQKVEFLVSFYNNEISEKSEIFDDQFSVERPDGSNFTLKIRSTKLEDSAMYFCAGSGQGNSPLHFGNGTRLTVT.

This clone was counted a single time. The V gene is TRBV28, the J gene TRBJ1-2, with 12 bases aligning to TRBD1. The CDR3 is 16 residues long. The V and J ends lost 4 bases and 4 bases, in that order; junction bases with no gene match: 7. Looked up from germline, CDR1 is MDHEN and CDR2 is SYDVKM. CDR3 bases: TGTGCCAGCAGTTCCCCCGGGACAGGGGGCAGCTATGGCTACACCTTC. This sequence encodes CASSSPGTGGSYGYTF.

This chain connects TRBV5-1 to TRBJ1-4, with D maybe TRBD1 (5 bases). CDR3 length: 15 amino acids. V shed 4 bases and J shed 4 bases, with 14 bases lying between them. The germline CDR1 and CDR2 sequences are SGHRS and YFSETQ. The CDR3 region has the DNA TGCGCCAGCAGCCTGGGGCACGCTGGTAATGAAAAACTGTTTTTT. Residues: CASSLGHAGNEKLFF.

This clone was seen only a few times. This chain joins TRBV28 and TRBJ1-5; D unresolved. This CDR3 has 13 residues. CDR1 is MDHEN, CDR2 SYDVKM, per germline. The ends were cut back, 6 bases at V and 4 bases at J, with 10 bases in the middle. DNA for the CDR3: TGTGCCAGCAGAAATCGGGAGAATCAGCCCCAGCATTTT. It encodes CASRNRENQPQHF.

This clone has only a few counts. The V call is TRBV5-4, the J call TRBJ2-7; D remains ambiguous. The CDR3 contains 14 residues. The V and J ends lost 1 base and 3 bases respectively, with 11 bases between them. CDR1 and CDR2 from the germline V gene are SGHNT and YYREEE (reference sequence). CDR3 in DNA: TGTGCCAGCAGCTTGAGCCATTCCCACTACGAGCAGTACTTC. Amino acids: CASSLSHSHYEQYF.

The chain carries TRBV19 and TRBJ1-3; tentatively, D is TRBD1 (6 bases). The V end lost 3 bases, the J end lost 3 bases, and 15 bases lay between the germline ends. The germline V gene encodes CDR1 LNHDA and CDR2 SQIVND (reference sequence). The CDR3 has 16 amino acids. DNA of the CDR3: TGTGCCAGTAGTATCAAACAACAGGGCCGTGGAAACACCATATATTTT. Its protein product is CASSIKQQGRGNTIYF.

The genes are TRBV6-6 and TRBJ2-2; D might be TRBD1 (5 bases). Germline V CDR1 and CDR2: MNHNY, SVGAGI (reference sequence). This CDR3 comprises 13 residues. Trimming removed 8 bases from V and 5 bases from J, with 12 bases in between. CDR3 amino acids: CASWKGVTGELFF. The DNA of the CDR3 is TGTGCCAGCTGGAAAGGGGTAACCGGGGAGCTGTTTTTT.

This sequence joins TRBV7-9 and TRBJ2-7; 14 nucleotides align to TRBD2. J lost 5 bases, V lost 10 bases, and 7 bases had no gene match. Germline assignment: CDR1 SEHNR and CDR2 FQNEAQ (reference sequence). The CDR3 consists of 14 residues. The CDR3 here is CATKGTSGRDEQYF. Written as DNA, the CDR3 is TGTGCCACCAAAGGGACTAGCGGGAGAGACGAGCAGTACTTC.

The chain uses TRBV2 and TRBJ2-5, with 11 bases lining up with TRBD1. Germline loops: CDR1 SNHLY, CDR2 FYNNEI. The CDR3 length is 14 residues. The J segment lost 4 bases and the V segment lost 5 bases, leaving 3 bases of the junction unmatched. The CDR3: CASSPGTGGETQYF. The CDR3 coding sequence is TGTGCCAGCAGTCCCGGGACAGGGGGAGAGACCCAGTACTTC.

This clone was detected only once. Written as DNA, the CDR3 is TGTGCCAGCTCATCTGGACAGGGGGCGAGCCCTTCTGGGGCCAACGTCCTGACTTTC. This encodes CASSSGQGASPSGANVLTF. The rearrangement links TRBV18 to TRBJ2-6; 11 bases are a match to TRBD1. Germline CDR1 reads KGHSH; CDR2 reads LQKENI. Trimming took 5 bases from V and 1 from J; bases not matched to a gene: 10. The CDR3 totals 19 residues.

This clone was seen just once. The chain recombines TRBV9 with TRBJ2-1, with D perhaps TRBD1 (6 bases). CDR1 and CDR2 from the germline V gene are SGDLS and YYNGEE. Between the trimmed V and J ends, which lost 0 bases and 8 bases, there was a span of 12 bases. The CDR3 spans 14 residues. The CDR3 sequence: CASSVGTGNDEQFF. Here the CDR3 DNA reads TGTGCCAGCAGCGTAGGAACAGGGAACGATGAGCAGTTCTTC.

CDR3 in DNA: TGTGCCAGCAGTTTTGAGGGGGCCTCCTACGAGCAGTACTTC. It specifies CASSFEGASYEQYF. The gene calls are TRBV28 and TRBJ2-7; TRBD1 matches at 7 bases. J lost 0 bases, V lost 3 bases, and 2 bases had no gene match. The germline CDR1 and CDR2 sequences are MDHEN and SYDVKM. The length of the CDR3 is 14 residues.

The CDR3 DNA is TGTGCCAGCAGTTTAGCGGGGGGTTACAATGAGCAGTTCTTC. Its protein is CASSLAGGYNEQFF. The gene calls are TRBV27 and TRBJ2-1, with 8 nucleotides matching TRBD2. There are 14 residues in the CDR3. Germline CDR1 is MNHEY and CDR2 is SMNVEV (reference sequence). J was trimmed by 4 bases and V by 2 bases; bases with no gene match: 1.

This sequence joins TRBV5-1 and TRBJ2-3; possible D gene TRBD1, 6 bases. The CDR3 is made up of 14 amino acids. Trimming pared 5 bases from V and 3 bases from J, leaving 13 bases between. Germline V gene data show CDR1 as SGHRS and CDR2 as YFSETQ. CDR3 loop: CASSRAGETDTQYF. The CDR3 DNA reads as TGCGCCAGCAGTAGGGCAGGGGAGACAGATACGCAGTATTTT.

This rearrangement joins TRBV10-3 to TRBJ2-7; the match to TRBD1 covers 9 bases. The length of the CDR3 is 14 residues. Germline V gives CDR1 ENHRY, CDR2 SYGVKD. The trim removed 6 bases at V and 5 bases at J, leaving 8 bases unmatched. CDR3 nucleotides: TGTGCCATCAGCTGGGACAGGGAGACGGACGAGCAGTACTTC. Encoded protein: CAISWDRETDEQYF.

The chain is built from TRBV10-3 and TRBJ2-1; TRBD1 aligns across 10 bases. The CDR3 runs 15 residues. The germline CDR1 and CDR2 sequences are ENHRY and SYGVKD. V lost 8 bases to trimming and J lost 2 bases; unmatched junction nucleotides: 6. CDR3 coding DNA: TGTGCCATCCGGCCGGGGACAGGGGCCTACAATGAGCAGTTCTTC. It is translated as CAIRPGTGAYNEQFF.

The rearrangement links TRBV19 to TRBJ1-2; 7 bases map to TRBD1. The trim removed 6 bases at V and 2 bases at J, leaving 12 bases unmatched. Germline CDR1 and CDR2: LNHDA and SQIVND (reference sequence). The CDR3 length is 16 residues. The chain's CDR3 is CASRILTGEENYGYTF. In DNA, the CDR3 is TGTGCCAGTAGAATTCTTACAGGGGAAGAAAACTATGGCTACACCTTC.